The subject of this entry is one T cell receptor beta chain. The V gene's germline CDR1 is LNHDA and CDR2 SQIVND (reference sequence). The length of the CDR3 is 13 residues. This sample was taken from a study of T cell changes during pregnancy in multiple sclerosis. Sequenced by immunoSEQ multiplex PCR; TCRdb stores in-frame clones only, minus some. The data contain under 95,000 clones, roughly 92% of them seen just once; the ten biggest clones take up approximately 2%. The TCR sequence derives from a female donor with multiple sclerosis, enrolled in a pregnancy study. Material: peripheral blood, obtained after pregnancy. The rearrangement uses TRBV19 and TRBJ2-2, with a weak D call TRBD2 (6 bases). The CDR3 here is CGTFGRRAGELFF. DNA of the CDR3: TGTGGGACCTTCGGGAGACGGGCCGGGGAGCTGTTTTTT.